Each of the 11 T cell receptor beta chains below was sequenced from the same sample in a study of T-cell memory formation after mild COVID-19 (dated by TCRdb to 2020 to 2023). The library relied on 5' RACE. Instrument on record: Illumina NovaSeq 6000. Clones were called with MiXCR by TCRdb after fastp trimmed the public reads at Q25, and only in-frame beta chains were retained. Every CDR3 protein is listed once, alongside the most common genes and DNA of its rows. In all, the sample holds about 340,000 distinct CDR3 sequences, and around 13% of those were seen once. The ten biggest clones cover roughly a fifth of the sample. Sequenced input: PBMCs or a T cell subset sorted from them (not recorded which). The source of these receptors is a man between 18 and 35 years old who had mild COVID-19 (a few samples of this study predate the infection). The sample titles of this study are shuffled in the database, so cell type and time point are left out; the donor was told from shared clones.

The chain employs TRBV11-2 and TRBJ2-7; 9 bases agree with TRBD1. V lost 5 bases to trimming and J lost 4 bases; unmatched junction nucleotides: 9. Per the germline V gene, CDR1 is SGHAT and CDR2 is FQNNGV. This CDR3 is 15 amino acids long. CDR3 protein: CASSGLGTGIYEQYF. Written as DNA, the CDR3 is TGTGCCAGCAGCGGCTTGGGGACAGGGATTTACGAGCAGTACTTC.

V is TRBV12-3 or TRBV12-4 and J is TRBJ2-5; weak D call: TRBD2 (6 bases). The CDR3 spans 15 residues. The V end lost 1 base, the J end lost 11 bases, and 20 bases lay between the germline ends. The CDR3 bases are TGTGCCAGCAGTTTAGATGCGGGGAAGGCCCTGCCACAGTACTTC. Encoded protein: CASSLDAGKALPQYF.

The CDR3 DNA reads as TGTGCCAGCAGCTTAGAGCGGGGGTTCTATGGCTACACCTTC. Its protein product is CASSLERGFYGYTF. This chain links TRBV7-9 with TRBJ1-2, with D perhaps TRBD1 (5 bases). The CDR3 consists of 14 residues. V was pared by 1 base and J by 4 bases, with 10 bases between. In germline, CDR1 is SEHNR, CDR2 FQNEAQ (reference sequence).

This clonotype turned up a few times. The rearrangement joins TRBV28 to TRBJ1-1; D remains ambiguous. The V and J ends lost 6 bases and 5 bases respectively, with 16 bases between them. The CDR3 contains 14 residues. Germline V lookup: CDR1 MDHEN, CDR2 SYDVKM. CDR3 nucleotides: TGTGCCAGCAGCCTGACCGTGACGTGGACTGAAGCTTTCTTT. It yields the protein CASSLTVTWTEAFF.

This sequence joins TRBV6-5 and TRBJ2-3; D possibly corresponds to TRBD1 (5 bases). Looked up from germline, CDR1 is MNHEY and CDR2 is SVGAGI. The V end lost 0 bases, the J end lost 5 bases, and 15 bases lay between the germline ends. The length of the CDR3 is 16 residues. The chain's CDR3 is CASSYSSQGREDTQYF. CDR3 sequence (DNA): TGTGCCAGCAGTTACTCGAGTCAGGGCCGAGAAGATACGCAGTATTTT.

This clonotype was found a few times. J is TRBJ2-7 and V is TRBV4-1; 11 bases align to TRBD2. V shed 2 bases, J shed 1 base, and the junction held 1 base outside the gene matches. The length of the CDR3 is 15 residues. Germline CDR1 and CDR2: MGHRA and YSYEKL. CDR3 sequence reads: CASSQRLAGSYEQYF. The CDR3 DNA sequence: TGCGCCAGCAGCCAACGACTAGCGGGATCCTACGAGCAGTACTTC.

This chain connects TRBV7-2 to TRBJ2-3; 7 nucleotides line up with TRBD2. Germline CDR1 and CDR2: SGHTA and FQGNSA. This CDR3 spans 13 amino acids. The V segment lost 10 bases and the J segment 6 bases; nucleotides outside the gene matches: 10. The CDR3 region is CATPWTRVDTQYF. The CDR3 nucleotides are TGTGCCACCCCTTGGACTAGAGTGGATACGCAGTATTTT.

There are a few counts of this clonotype. At one of its ends the junction is not consistent with the germline gene, which may arise from a read error. The rearrangement uses TRBV24-1 and TRBJ2-5; 12 bases fit TRBD1. This CDR3 is built from 12 residues. CDR1 and CDR2 (germline): KGHDR, SFDVKD. The CDR3 region is CATSGGQGAVGF. For the CDR3, the DNA is TGTGCCACCAGTGGGGGACAGGGGGCTGTGGGCTTC.

This clonotype was observed a handful of times. CDR3 residues: CASTLPTGPGHSPLHF. The DNA of the CDR3 is TGTGCCAGCACTCTACCAACGGGACCGGGCCATTCACCCCTCCACTTT. This chain connects TRBV6-6 to TRBJ1-6; maybe TRBD1 (5 bases). The germline gives CDR1 MNHNY, CDR2 SVGAGI (reference sequence). This CDR3 has 16 amino acids. Trimming left V 7 bases short and J 8 bases short, with 21 bases between.

There are many counts of this clonotype. The chain carries TRBV10-3 and TRBJ2-1; 13 bases fit TRBD2. The CDR3 runs to 14 residues. CDR1 ENHRY and CDR2 SYGVKD come from the germline V gene. V dropped 4 bases and J dropped 7; count of bases not matched to a gene: 1. The CDR3 region has the DNA TGTGCCATCAGTGGGACTAGCGGGGGTAATGAGCAGTTCTTC. Encoded protein: CAISGTSGGNEQFF.

This clonotype appeared a few times. The gene calls are TRBV12-3 or TRBV12-4 and TRBJ1-5; 12 nucleotides agree with TRBD1. After removal of 5 bases from V and 3 bases from J, the junction contained 2 bases not matched to a gene. The CDR3 is made up of 15 amino acids. The CDR3 DNA sequence: TGTGCCAGCAGTGGGACAGGGGGCGTCAATCAGCCCCAGCATTTT. Translating gives CASSGTGGVNQPQHF.